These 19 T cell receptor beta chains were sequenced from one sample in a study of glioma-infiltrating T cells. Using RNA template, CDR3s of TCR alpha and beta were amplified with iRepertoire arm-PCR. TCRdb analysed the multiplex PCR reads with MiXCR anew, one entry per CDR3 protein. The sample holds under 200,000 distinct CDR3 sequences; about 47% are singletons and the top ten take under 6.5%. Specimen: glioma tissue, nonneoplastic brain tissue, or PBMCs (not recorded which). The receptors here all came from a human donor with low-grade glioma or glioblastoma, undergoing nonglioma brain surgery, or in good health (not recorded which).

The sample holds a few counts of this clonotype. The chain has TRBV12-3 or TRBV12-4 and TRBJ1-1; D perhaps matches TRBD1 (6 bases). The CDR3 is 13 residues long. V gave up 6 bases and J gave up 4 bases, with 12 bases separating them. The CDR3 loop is CASSPTGPTEAFF. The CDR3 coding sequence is TGTGCCAGCAGCCCCACAGGGCCCACTGAAGCTTTCTTT.

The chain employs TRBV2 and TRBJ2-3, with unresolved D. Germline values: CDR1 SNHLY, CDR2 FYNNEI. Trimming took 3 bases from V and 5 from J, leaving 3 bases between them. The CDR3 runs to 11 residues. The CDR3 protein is CASSDRDTQYF. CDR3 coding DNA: TGTGCCAGCAGTGATAGAGATACGCAGTATTTT.

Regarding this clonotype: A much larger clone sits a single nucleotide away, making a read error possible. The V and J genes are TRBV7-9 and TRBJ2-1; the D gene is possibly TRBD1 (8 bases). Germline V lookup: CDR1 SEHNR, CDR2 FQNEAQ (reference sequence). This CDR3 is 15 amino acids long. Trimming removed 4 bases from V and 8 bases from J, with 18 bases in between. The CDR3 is CASSSERTGRDEQFF. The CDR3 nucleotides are TGTGCCAGCAGCTCAGAACGGACAGGGAGGGATGAGCAGTTCTTC. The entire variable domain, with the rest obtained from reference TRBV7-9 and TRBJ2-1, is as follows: DTGVSQNPRHKITKRGQNVTFRCDPISEHNRLYWYRQTLGQGPEFLTYFQNEAQLEKSRLLSDRFSAERPKGSFSTLEIQRTEQGDSAMYLCASSSERTGRDEQFFGPGTRLTVL.

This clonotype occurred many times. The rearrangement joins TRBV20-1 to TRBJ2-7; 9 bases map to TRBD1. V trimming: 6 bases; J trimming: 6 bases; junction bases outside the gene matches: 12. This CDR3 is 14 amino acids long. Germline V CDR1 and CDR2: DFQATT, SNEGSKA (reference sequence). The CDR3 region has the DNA TGCAGTGCGTGGGACAGGGCAGGGCTCGGCGAGCAGTACTTC. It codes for CSAWDRAGLGEQYF.

The CDR3 DNA is TGTGCCAGCAGTCCAAAGTCGGTGGGATCCGAAGCTTTCTTT. Translating it yields CASSPKSVGSEAFF. The chain recombines TRBV28 with TRBJ1-1; D unclear. The V and J ends lost 5 bases and 8 bases respectively, with 18 bases between them. The CDR3 consists of 14 residues. Germline loops: CDR1 MDHEN, CDR2 SYDVKM. The full variable domain, rest sourced from reference TRBV28 and TRBJ1-1, is DVKVTQSSRYLVKRTGEKVFLECVQDMDHENMFWYRQDPGLGLRLIYFSYDVKMKEKGDIPEGYSVSREKKERFSLILESASTNQTSMYLCASSPKSVGSEAFFGQGTRLTVV.

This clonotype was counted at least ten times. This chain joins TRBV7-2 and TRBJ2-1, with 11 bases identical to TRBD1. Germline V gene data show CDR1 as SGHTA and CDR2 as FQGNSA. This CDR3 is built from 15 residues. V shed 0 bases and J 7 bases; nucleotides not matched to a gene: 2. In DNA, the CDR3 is TGTGCCAGCAGCTTAGCCGGACAGGGGGCGAATGAGCAGTTCTTC. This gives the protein CASSLAGQGANEQFF.

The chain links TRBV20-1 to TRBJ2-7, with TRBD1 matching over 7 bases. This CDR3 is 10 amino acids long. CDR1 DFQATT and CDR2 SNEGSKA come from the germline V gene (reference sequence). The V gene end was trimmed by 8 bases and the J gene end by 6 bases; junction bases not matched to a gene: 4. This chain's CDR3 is CSRDRAEQYF. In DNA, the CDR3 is TGCAGTAGGGACAGAGCCGAGCAGTACTTC.

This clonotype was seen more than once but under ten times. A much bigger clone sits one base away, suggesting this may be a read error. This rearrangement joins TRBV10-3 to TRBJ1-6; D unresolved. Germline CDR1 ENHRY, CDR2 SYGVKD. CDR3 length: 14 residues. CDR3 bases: TGTGCCATCAGTGGGACCGCCGATAATTCACCCCTCAACTTT. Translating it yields CAISGTADNSPLNF.

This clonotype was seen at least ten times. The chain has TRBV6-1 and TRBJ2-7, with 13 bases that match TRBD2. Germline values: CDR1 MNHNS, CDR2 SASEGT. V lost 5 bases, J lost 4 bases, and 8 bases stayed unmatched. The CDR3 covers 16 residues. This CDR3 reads CASSQGLAGSIYEQYF. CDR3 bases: TGTGCCAGCAGTCAGGGACTAGCGGGATCCATATACGAGCAGTACTTC.

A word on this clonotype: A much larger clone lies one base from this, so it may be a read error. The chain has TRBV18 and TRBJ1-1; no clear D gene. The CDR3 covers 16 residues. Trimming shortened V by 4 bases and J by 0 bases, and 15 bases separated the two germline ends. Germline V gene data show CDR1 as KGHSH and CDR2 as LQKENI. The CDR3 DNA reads TGTGCCAGCTCACTACTTACAATAATACTGAACACTGAAGCTTTCTTT. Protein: CASSLLTIILNTEAFF.

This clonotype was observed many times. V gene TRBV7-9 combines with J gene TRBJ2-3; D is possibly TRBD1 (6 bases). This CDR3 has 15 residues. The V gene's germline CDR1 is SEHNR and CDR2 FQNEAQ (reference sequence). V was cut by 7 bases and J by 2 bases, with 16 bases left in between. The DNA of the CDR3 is TGTGCCAGCAAGGAAGGGACATTAGTCACAGATACGCAGTATTTT. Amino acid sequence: CASKEGTLVTDTQYF.

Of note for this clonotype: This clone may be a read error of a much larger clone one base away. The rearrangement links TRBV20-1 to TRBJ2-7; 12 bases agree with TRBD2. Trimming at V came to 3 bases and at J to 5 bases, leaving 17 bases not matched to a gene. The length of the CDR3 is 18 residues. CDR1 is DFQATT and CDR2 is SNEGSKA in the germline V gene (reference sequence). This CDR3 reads CSASPVLAGGPGIHEQYF. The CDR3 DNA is TGCAGTGCTAGTCCCGTGCTAGCGGGAGGGCCAGGGATCCACGAGCAGTACTTC.

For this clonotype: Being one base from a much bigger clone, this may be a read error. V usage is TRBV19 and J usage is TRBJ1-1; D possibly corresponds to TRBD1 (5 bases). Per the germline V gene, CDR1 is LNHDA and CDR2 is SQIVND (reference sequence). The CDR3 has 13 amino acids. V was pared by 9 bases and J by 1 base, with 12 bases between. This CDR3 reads CARLNDRNTEAFF. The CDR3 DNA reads TGTGCCAGACTTAATGACAGGAACACTGAAGCTTTCTTT.

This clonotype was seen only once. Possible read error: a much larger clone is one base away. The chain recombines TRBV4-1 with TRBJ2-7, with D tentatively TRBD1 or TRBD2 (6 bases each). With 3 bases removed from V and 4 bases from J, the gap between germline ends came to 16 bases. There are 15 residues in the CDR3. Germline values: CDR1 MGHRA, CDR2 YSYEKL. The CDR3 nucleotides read TGCGCCAGCAGCCAGGAGACTAGGGGGTGGTACGAGCAGTACTTC. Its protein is CASSQETRGWYEQYF.

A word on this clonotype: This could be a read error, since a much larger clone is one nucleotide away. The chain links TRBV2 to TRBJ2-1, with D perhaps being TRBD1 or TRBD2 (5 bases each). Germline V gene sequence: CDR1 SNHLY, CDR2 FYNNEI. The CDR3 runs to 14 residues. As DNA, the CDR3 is TGTGCCAGAAGTGCGAGCAGCGCTGGGGGTGAGCAGTTCTTC. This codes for CARSASSAGGEQFF.

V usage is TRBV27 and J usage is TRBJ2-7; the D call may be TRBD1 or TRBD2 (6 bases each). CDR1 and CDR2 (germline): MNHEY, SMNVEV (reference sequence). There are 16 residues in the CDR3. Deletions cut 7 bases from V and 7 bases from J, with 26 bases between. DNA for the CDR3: TGTGCCAGCAAAATAGGGGGGAGGAGCTCCTACAATGAGCAGTACTTC. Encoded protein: CASKIGGRSSYNEQYF.

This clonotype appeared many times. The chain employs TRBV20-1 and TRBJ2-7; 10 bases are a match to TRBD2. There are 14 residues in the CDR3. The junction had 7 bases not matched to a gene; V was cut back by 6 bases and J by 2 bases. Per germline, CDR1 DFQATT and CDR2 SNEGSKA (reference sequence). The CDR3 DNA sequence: TGCAGTGCAACTACTAGCGGGAAAGCCTACGAGCAGTACTTC. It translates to CSATTSGKAYEQYF.

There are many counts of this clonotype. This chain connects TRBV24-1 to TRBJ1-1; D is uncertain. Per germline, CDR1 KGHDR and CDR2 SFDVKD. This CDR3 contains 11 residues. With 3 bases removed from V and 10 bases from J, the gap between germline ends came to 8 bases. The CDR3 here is CATSDDTGAFF. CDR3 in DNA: TGTGCCACCAGTGATGATACCGGAGCTTTCTTT.

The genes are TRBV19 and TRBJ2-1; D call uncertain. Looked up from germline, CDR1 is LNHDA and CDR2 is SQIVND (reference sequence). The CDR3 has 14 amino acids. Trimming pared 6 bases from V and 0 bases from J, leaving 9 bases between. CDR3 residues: CASRRVDSYNEQFF. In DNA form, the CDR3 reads TGTGCCAGTAGACGGGTGGACTCCTACAATGAGCAGTTCTTC.